This T cell receptor beta chain was captured by sequencing in a study of CD8+CD57+ T cells in acquired aplastic anemia. Looking at the study overall: Average DNA yield from sorted CD4+ and CD8+ cells was about 3 ug. Study-level findings and limits: The number of CD8+ CDR3 sequences shared by patients and controls was around 30.

Previously, flow cytometry had revealed CD8+CD57+ cell expansion in the patients chosen for sequencing. All participating patients were living with severe acquired aplastic anemia. This clonotype was detected many times. Its specificity is unknown. With 1 base removed from V and 2 bases from J, the gap between germline ends came to 6 bases. Germline CDR1 is SGHTA and CDR2 is FQGTGA. This CDR3 has 15 residues. Genomic DNA templated the TCR beta VDJ and CDR3 profiling. TCRdb re-derived calls from the reads in MiXCR, one entry per CDR3 protein. This sample has about 200,000 distinct CDR3 sequences, with under 55% found just once.

The chain couples TRBV7-3 to TRBJ2-6; tentative D call: TRBD2 (6 bases). The sequenced material came from sorted CD4+, CD8+, or CD8+CD57+ T cells (not recorded which) from PBMCs. The origin of this receptor is a human donor with aplastic anemia. Written as DNA, the CDR3 is TGTGCCAGCAGCTTAAGCGGGACTGGGGCCAACGTCCTGACTTTC. Protein: CASSLSGTGANVLTF.